The present T cell receptor beta chain was sequenced within a study of shared T cell receptors in the human thymus. This clone was seen only once. The V segment lost 2 bases and the J segment 3 bases; nucleotides outside the gene matches: 15. The CDR3 has 19 amino acids. Per the germline V gene, CDR1 is MDHEN and CDR2 is SYDVKM. Sequenced by immunoSEQ multiplex PCR; TCRdb stores in-frame clones only, minus some. The sample records over 450,000 clones, approximately 80% being singletons. A further study also used this sample, focusing on human thymus T cells. From that study: The thymus tissue came from resections taken during corrective heart surgery. The authors found apparently biased V and J gene usage in thymic and blood repertoires. Related reports documented highly overlapping thymic repertoires among unrelated individuals.

The source is a boy younger than two with a congenital heart defect. The rearrangement joins TRBV28 to TRBJ2-7, with TRBD2 matching over 11 bases. The source material was thymocytes. CDR3 bases: TGTGCCAGCAGTTTAAAAGGACTAGCGGGCGCCGCTGCAATCTACGAGCAGTACTTC. This gives the protein CASSLKGLAGAAAIYEQYF.